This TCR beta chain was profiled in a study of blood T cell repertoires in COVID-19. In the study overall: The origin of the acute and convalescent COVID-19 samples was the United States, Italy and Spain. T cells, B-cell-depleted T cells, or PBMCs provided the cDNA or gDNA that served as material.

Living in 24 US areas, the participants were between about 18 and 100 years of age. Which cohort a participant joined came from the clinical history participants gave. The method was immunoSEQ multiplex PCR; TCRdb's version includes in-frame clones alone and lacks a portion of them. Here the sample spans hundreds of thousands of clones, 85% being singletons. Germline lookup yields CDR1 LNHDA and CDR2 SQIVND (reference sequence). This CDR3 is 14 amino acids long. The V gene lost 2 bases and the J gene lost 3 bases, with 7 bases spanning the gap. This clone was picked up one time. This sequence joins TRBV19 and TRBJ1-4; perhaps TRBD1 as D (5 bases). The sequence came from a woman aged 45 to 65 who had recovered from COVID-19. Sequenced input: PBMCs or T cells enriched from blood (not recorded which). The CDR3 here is CASSITRANEKLFF. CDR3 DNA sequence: TGTGCCAGTAGTATAACCAGGGCTAATGAAAAACTGTTTTTT.